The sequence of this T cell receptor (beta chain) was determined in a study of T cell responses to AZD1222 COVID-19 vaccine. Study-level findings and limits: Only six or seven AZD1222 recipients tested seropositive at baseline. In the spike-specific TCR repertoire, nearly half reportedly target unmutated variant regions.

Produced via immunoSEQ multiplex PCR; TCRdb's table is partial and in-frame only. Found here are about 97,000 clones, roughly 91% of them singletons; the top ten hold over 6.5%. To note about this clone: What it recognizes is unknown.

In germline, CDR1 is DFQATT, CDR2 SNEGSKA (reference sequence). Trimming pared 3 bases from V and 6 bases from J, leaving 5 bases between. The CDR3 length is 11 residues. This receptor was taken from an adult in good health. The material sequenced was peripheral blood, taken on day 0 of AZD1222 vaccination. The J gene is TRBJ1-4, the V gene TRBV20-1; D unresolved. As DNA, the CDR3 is TGCAGTGCTAGGACCCATGAAAAACTGTTTTTT. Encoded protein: CSARTHEKLFF.